One sample yielded the 24 T cell receptor beta chains listed below, sequenced in a study of blood T cells in healthy people across ages. A second PCR of 7 to 11 cycles used a sample-barcoded 5' primer and a J-beta primer mix. TCRdb itself ran the 5' RACE reads through MiXCR, one entry per CDR3 protein. The sample lists over a million distinct CDR3 sequences; roughly 59% were seen once. The source material was blood. The receptors derive from a man aged 18 to 29 in good health.

The chain recombines TRBV4-3 with TRBJ2-1; TRBD1 agrees at 7 bases. Losses at the gene ends were 8 bases for V and 0 bases for J; bases not matched to a gene: 10. This CDR3 region has 16 residues. The germline V gene has CDR1 LGHNA and CDR2 YSLEER. CDR3 nucleotides: TGCGCCAGCTGCATGGACAGGACCTGCTCCTACAATGAGCAGTTCTTC. It codes for CASCMDRTCSYNEQFF.

This clonotype was detected only a few times. The chain employs TRBV29-1 and TRBJ2-3; no clear D gene. The germline gives CDR1 SQVTM, CDR2 ANQGSEA. Trimming cost V 4 bases and J 2 bases, with 7 bases left between them. This CDR3 is built from 12 residues. The CDR3 nucleotides read TGCAGCGTTGCTGATTACACAGATACGCAGTATTTT. Protein: CSVADYTDTQYF.

This rearrangement joins TRBV4-2 to TRBJ2-4, with D possibly called TRBD1 or TRBD2 (5 bases each). Per germline, CDR1 LGHNA and CDR2 YNFKEQ. The V end was cut by 3 bases, the J end by 3 bases, with 9 bases between. The CDR3 consists of 14 residues. CDR3 bases: TGTGCCAGCAGCCAGGGGGATGTCAAAAACATTCAGTACTTC. This encodes CASSQGDVKNIQYF.

This clonotype has a handful of counts. The junction departs from germline at one end; a sequencing error may be responsible. The chain links TRBV12-3 or TRBV12-4 to TRBJ2-5; D uncertain. The CDR3 runs to 12 residues. The CDR3 sequence is CAGSLVGETQYF. CDR3 in DNA: TGTGCCGGCAGTTTAGTCGGGGAGACCCAGTACTTC.

This clonotype is a singleton in its sample. This chain joins TRBV5-1 and TRBJ2-1; 7 bases align to TRBD2. Germline V gives CDR1 SGHRS, CDR2 YFSETQ. The V gene end was trimmed by 5 bases and the J gene end by 10 bases; junction bases not matched to a gene: 15. The CDR3 is 15 residues long. The CDR3 protein is CASRQSGMNQSEQFF. In DNA form, the CDR3 reads TGCGCCAGCAGACAAAGCGGGATGAATCAAAGCGAGCAGTTCTTC.

CDR3 sequence reads: CASSLVGSGTRSYEQYF. The CDR3 DNA reads TGTGCCAGCAGTTTAGTAGGGTCCGGGACTAGATCCTACGAGCAGTACTTC. J is TRBJ2-7 and V is TRBV12-3 or TRBV12-4, with 8 bases matching TRBD2. Unmatched junction bases numbered 9, after V lost 1 base and J lost 1 base. The CDR3 runs to 17 residues.

The chain recombines TRBV27 with TRBJ2-1; 10 bases match TRBD1. J was trimmed by 6 bases and V by 3 bases; bases with no gene match: 11. The CDR3 has 17 residues. Germline CDR1 MNHEY, CDR2 SMNVEV (reference sequence). The CDR3 loop is CASSFLPGQGSGNEQFF. CDR3 nucleotides: TGTGCCAGCAGTTTTCTACCGGGACAGGGGAGCGGCAATGAGCAGTTCTTC.

This clonotype occurred a few times. The CDR3, as DNA: TGTGCCAGCACCAACAGGGACAGCTCCTACGAGCAGTACTTC. Encoded protein: CASTNRDSSYEQYF. This sequence joins TRBV7-9 and TRBJ2-7; 7 positions match TRBD1. Germline lookup yields CDR1 SEHNR and CDR2 FQNEAQ (reference sequence). This CDR3 has 14 residues. Losses at the gene ends were 7 bases for V and 0 bases for J; bases not matched to a gene: 6.

This clonotype was observed a handful of times. The J gene is TRBJ2-1, the V gene TRBV5-5; D is perhaps TRBD2 (6 bases). Looked up from germline, CDR1 is SGHKS and CDR2 is YYEKEE (reference sequence). The CDR3 is 16 amino acids. The germline V and J ends were trimmed by 2 bases and 3 bases, with 15 bases remaining between them. CDR3 DNA: TGTGCCAGCAGCTTTACCCCCGGGAGAATCTACAATGAGCAGTTCTTC. Translating it yields CASSFTPGRIYNEQFF.

Note on this clonotype: A much larger clone lies one base from this, so it may be a read error. This rearrangement joins TRBV5-1 to TRBJ1-1, with 7 bases aligning to TRBD1. CDR1 and CDR2 from the germline V gene are SGHRS and YFSETQ. CDR3 length equals 12 residues. CDR3 loop: CAGRGMNTEAFF. The CDR3 bases are TGCGCCGGCAGGGGGATGAACACTGAAGCTTTCTTT.

The J gene is TRBJ2-3, the V gene TRBV7-2; 9 nucleotides align to TRBD1. The J segment lost 2 bases and the V segment lost 3 bases, leaving 9 bases of the junction unmatched. In germline, CDR1 is SGHTA, CDR2 FQGNSA. CDR3 size: 17 residues. CDR3 amino acids: CASSFYRGLDDTDTQYF. CDR3 sequence (DNA): TGTGCCAGCAGCTTCTACAGGGGGCTCGACGACACAGATACGCAGTATTTT.

V usage is TRBV11-2 and J usage is TRBJ2-4; 10 bases match TRBD2. Germline V gene lookup returns CDR1 SGHAT and CDR2 FQNNGV. CDR3 length equals 15 residues. V lost 5 bases to trimming and J lost 7 bases; unmatched junction nucleotides: 8. CDR3 residues: CASSPTPSGGNIQYF. The CDR3 nucleotides are TGTGCCAGCAGCCCAACCCCTAGCGGGGGTAACATTCAGTACTTC.

This sequence joins TRBV6-6 and TRBJ1-1; TRBD1 aligns across 8 bases. V trimming: 6 bases; J trimming: 0 bases; junction bases outside the gene matches: 6. CDR3 length equals 15 residues. The V gene's germline CDR1 is MNHNY and CDR2 SVGAGI (reference sequence). CDR3: CASSFPGQVNTEAFF. CDR3 DNA: TGTGCCAGCAGCTTCCCGGGACAGGTGAACACTGAAGCTTTCTTT.

This chain connects TRBV2 to TRBJ2-3; D is possibly TRBD1 or TRBD2 (6 bases each). Trimming cost V 4 bases and J 0 bases, with 14 bases left between them. Per germline, CDR1 SNHLY and CDR2 FYNNEI. This CDR3 region has 16 residues. In DNA, the CDR3 is TGTGCCAGCAGTGTGGACAGAGGGACTAGCACAGATACGCAGTATTTT. This sequence encodes CASSVDRGTSTDTQYF.

The rearrangement joins TRBV2 to TRBJ2-1, with D possibly TRBD2 on 5 matching bases. The ends were cut back, 7 bases at V and 6 bases at J, with 16 bases in the middle. Per the germline V gene, CDR1 is SNHLY and CDR2 is FYNNEI. The CDR3 has 14 residues. The CDR3 coding sequence is TGTGCCAGCACTCTAGCTCCCTGGGCCAATGAGCAGTTCTTC. Protein: CASTLAPWANEQFF.

The J gene is TRBJ2-3, the V gene TRBV7-9, with D unclear. V was pared by 5 bases and J by 2 bases, with 8 bases between. The length of the CDR3 is 13 residues. CDR1 SEHNR and CDR2 FQNEAQ come from the germline V gene (reference sequence). The CDR3 is CASSPTYTDTQYF. The CDR3 region has the DNA TGTGCCAGCAGCCCAACGTACACAGATACGCAGTATTTT.

The chain carries TRBV27 and TRBJ2-5, with 8 nucleotides matching TRBD1. V shed 8 bases, J shed 1 base, and the junction held 3 bases outside the gene matches. The germline V gene has CDR1 MNHEY and CDR2 SMNVEV (reference sequence). The CDR3 is 13 residues long. CDR3 protein: CASGDRGQETQYF. The DNA for the CDR3 is TGTGCCAGCGGTGACAGGGGCCAAGAGACCCAGTACTTC.

The sample holds a few counts of this clonotype. The chain couples TRBV7-6 to TRBJ2-3; D is uncertain. The CDR3 length is 16 residues. Germline V gives CDR1 SGHVS, CDR2 FNYEAQ. With 5 bases removed from V and 3 bases from J, the gap between germline ends came to 18 bases. Written as DNA, the CDR3 is TGTGCCAGCAGCCCGTTGACAATAAGCTCTACAGATACGCAGTATTTT. Translated: CASSPLTISSTDTQYF. Full variable domain (rest looked up from reference TRBV7-6 and TRBJ2-3): GAGVSQSPRYKVTKRGQDVALRCDPISGHVSLYWYRQALGQGPEFLTYFNYEAQQDKSGLPNDRFSAERPEGSISTLTIQRTEQRDSAMYRCASSPLTISSTDTQYFGPGTRLTVL.

The chain employs TRBV20-1 and TRBJ2-5, with D possibly being TRBD1 (5 bases). This CDR3 comprises 12 residues. Germline loops: CDR1 DFQATT, CDR2 SNEGSKA (reference sequence). Trimming removed 8 bases from V and 5 bases from J, with 15 bases in between. As DNA, the CDR3 is TGCAGTAAGATTCAGGGCCGGGAGACCCAGTACTTC. Amino acids: CSKIQGRETQYF.

In its sample, this clonotype was seen once. The rearrangement joins TRBV20-1 to TRBJ2-3; a weak D match, TRBD2 (6 bases). Germline CDR1 DFQATT, CDR2 SNEGSKA (reference sequence). The V and J ends lost 7 bases and 8 bases respectively, with 13 bases between them. CDR3 length equals 11 residues. The CDR3 DNA follows: TGCAGTGGACGGGGGACCGGTACGCAGTATTTT. It translates to CSGRGTGTQYF.

This clonotype was recorded at least ten times. The chain joins TRBV10-3 to TRBJ2-3; possibly TRBD2 for D (6 bases). The germline V gene has CDR1 ENHRY and CDR2 SYGVKD. V lost 0 bases to trimming and J lost 3 bases, with 7 bases between them. There are 14 residues in the CDR3. The CDR3 sequence is CAISESTSTDTQYF. DNA of the CDR3: TGTGCCATCAGTGAGTCGACTAGTACAGATACGCAGTATTTT.

This clonotype occurred a few times. The chain links TRBV6-5 to TRBJ2-7; tentative D call: TRBD1 (6 bases). Between the trimmed V and J ends, which lost 0 bases and 3 bases, there was a span of 9 bases. Germline V CDR1 and CDR2: MNHEY, SVGAGI. The CDR3 totals 14 residues. CDR3 DNA: TGTGCCAGCAGTTACTCTCCGACAGGCTACGAGCAGTACTTC. Translating gives CASSYSPTGYEQYF.

This clonotype was seen more than once but under ten times. This sequence joins TRBV7-2 and TRBJ1-2; possibly TRBD1 for D (6 bases). The germline V gene has CDR1 SGHTA and CDR2 FQGNSA. V dropped 1 base and J dropped 5 bases, with 11 bases sitting between them. The CDR3 contains 14 residues. The CDR3 DNA sequence: TGTGCCAGCAGCTTAGGAGGGACACAGTATGGCTACACCTTC. Amino acid sequence: CASSLGGTQYGYTF.

This clonotype has a handful of counts. The rearrangement links TRBV6-5 to TRBJ2-7, with 7 bases lining up with TRBD1. V trimming: 4 bases; J trimming: 2 bases; junction bases outside the gene matches: 5. Germline loops: CDR1 MNHEY, CDR2 SVGAGI. This CDR3 contains 14 residues. In DNA form, the CDR3 reads TGTGCCAGCAGTTCCCAACAGGGGCCCTACGAGCAGTACTTC. Translation gives CASSSQQGPYEQYF.